What follows are 14 T cell receptor beta chains derived from one specimen sequenced in a study of regulatory T cells in long-lasting Graves disease. Both iRepertoire HTBI primers and Arm-PCR of CDR3 regions were used to build the TCR beta libraries. TCRdb analysed the multiplex PCR reads with MiXCR anew, one entry per CDR3 protein. The sample has over 400,000 distinct CDR3 sequences, roughly 15% seen once. As for time point: newly diagnosed GD, antithyroid drugs for less than 3 months. From PBMCs, RNA was extracted and then used to make the TCR library. These records were also assigned to another study, of T cells in Graves' hyperthyroidism and ophthalmopathy.

Here the sequenced sample was peripheral blood mononuclear cells (PBMCs), taken at new diagnosis, from a patient treated with antithyroid drugs. Every receptor here comes from a woman between 45 and 60 years old with Graves disease.

This clonotype appeared many times. The CDR3 here is CASLGTSRTDTQYF. CDR3 coding DNA: TGTGCCAGCCTAGGTACATCCCGCACAGATACGCAGTATTTT. The chain combines TRBV12-3 or TRBV12-4 with TRBJ2-3, with D uncertain. The CDR3 is made up of 14 amino acids. V lost 8 bases and J 1 base, leaving 13 bases between the germline ends.

This clonotype was observed a few times. Its ends do not fully match the called genes, so a read error is possible. The chain joins TRBV11-2 to TRBJ2-1; D is perhaps TRBD2 (5 bases). In germline, CDR1 is SGHAT, CDR2 FQNNGV. CDR3 length equals 16 residues. This CDR3 is CASSQDSSGPYNEQFF. Here the CDR3 DNA reads TGCGCCAGCAGCCAAGATTCCAGCGGTCCCTACAATGAGCAGTTCTTC. Full variable domain (outside the CDR3, taken from reference TRBV11-2 and TRBJ2-1): EAGVAQSPRYKIIEKRQSVAFWCNPISGHATLYWYQQILGQGPKLLIQFQNNGVVDDSQLPKDRFSAERLKGVDSTLKIQPAKLEDSAVYLCASSQDSSGPYNEQFFGPGTRLTVL.

This clonotype has at least ten counts. The rearrangement uses TRBV2 and TRBJ1-5; 7 bases map to TRBD1. The CDR3 spans 11 residues. Germline V lookup: CDR1 SNHLY, CDR2 FYNNEI. V trimming: 2 bases; J trimming: 13 bases; junction bases outside the gene matches: 2. Here the CDR3 reads CASSESGQQHF. CDR3 in DNA: TGTGCCAGCAGTGAATCGGGACAGCAGCATTTT.

At least ten counts were recorded for this clonotype. The V and J genes are TRBV12-3 or TRBV12-4 and TRBJ2-7, with 15 positions matching TRBD2. The CDR3 sequence is 15 residues long. V shed 5 bases, J shed 6 bases, and the junction held 5 bases outside the gene matches. The CDR3 here is CASSRPGLAGGEQYF. CDR3 nucleotides: TGTGCCAGCAGTCGACCGGGACTAGCGGGAGGCGAGCAGTACTTC.

This chain connects TRBV5-6 to TRBJ2-1; 7 bases line up with TRBD2. This CDR3 comprises 16 residues. Germline V gene data show CDR1 as SGHDT and CDR2 as YYEEEE. The junction had 14 bases not matched to a gene; V was cut back by 3 bases and J by 8 bases. This CDR3 is CASSYRVGGPMDEQFF. The CDR3 nucleotides read TGTGCCAGCAGCTACAGAGTGGGAGGGCCTATGGATGAGCAGTTCTTC.

This clonotype was found once. V and J are TRBV7-6 and TRBJ2-1, with TRBD2 matching 13 bases. The CDR3 is made up of 18 amino acids. The V segment lost 3 bases and the J segment 6 bases; nucleotides outside the gene matches: 11. In germline, CDR1 is SGHVS, CDR2 FNYEAQ. CDR3 DNA sequence: TGTGCCAGCAGCTTTGGGACTAGCGGGAAGGGATTTACCAATGAGCAGTTCTTC. Translation gives CASSFGTSGKGFTNEQFF.

This clonotype was detected ten times or more. J is TRBJ1-6 and V is TRBV5-1; 8 bases line up with TRBD1. In germline, CDR1 is SGHRS, CDR2 YFSETQ. V lost 0 bases, J lost 9 bases, and 8 bases stayed unmatched. The CDR3 sequence is 16 residues long. In DNA, the CDR3 is TGCGCCAGCAGCTTGGTCGACAGGGGCTTAAGTTCACCCCTCCACTTT. Translated, it gives CASSLVDRGLSSPLHF.

This clonotype was detected many times. This rearrangement joins TRBV12-5 to TRBJ2-1; 7 bases are a match to TRBD1. The CDR3 contains 14 residues. Germline values: CDR1 LGHNT, CDR2 FRNRAP. The junction had 10 bases not matched to a gene; V was cut back by 5 bases and J by 9 bases. CDR3 DNA sequence: TGTGCTAGTGGTCCGGACAGGACGGATGGTGAGCAGTTCTTC. This encodes CASGPDRTDGEQFF.

This clonotype was detected only a few times. The V gene is TRBV28, the J gene TRBJ2-7; 7 nucleotides line up with TRBD2. The trim removed 6 bases at V and 3 bases at J, leaving 11 bases unmatched. The CDR3 length is 15 residues. Germline assignment: CDR1 MDHEN and CDR2 SYDVKM. CDR3 in DNA: TGTGCCAGCAGCCTGTTGAGCGGGGCGAACTACGAGCAGTACTTC. Its protein product is CASSLLSGANYEQYF.

This chain joins TRBV7-9 and TRBJ1-1, with TRBD1 matching 10 bases. Losses at the gene ends were 5 bases for V and 0 bases for J; bases not matched to a gene: 6. CDR3 length: 16 residues. The germline CDR1 and CDR2 sequences are SEHNR and FQNEAQ (reference sequence). The CDR3 is CASSPGTGDMNTEAFF. CDR3 coding DNA: TGTGCCAGCAGCCCCGGGACAGGGGACATGAACACTGAAGCTTTCTTT.

The chain is built from TRBV3-1 and TRBJ2-2; D remains ambiguous. Per germline, CDR1 LGHDT and CDR2 YNNKEL (reference sequence). The CDR3 consists of 16 residues. Between the trimmed V and J ends, which lost 1 base and 3 bases, there was a span of 12 bases. CDR3 protein: CASSQGVSGDTGELFF. CDR3 nucleotides: TGTGCCAGCAGCCAAGGGGTGTCTGGGGACACCGGGGAGCTGTTTTTT.

This clonotype turned up a few times. The chain recombines TRBV12-3 or TRBV12-4 with TRBJ1-2; 10 bases align to TRBD1. After removal of 7 bases from V and 2 bases from J, the junction contained 13 bases not matched to a gene. This CDR3 region has 17 residues. In nucleotides, the CDR3 is TGTGCCAGCACAACAGGGACAGGGGCCCAGATCAACTATGGCTACACCTTC. Protein product: CASTTGTGAQINYGYTF.

This clonotype was detected a few times. The chain links TRBV3-1 to TRBJ2-7; D is uncertain. Looked up from germline, CDR1 is LGHDT and CDR2 is YNNKEL (reference sequence). This CDR3 spans 12 amino acids. V lost 1 base and J lost 5, with 6 bases in between. The CDR3 spells CASSQVGNEQYF. In nucleotides, the CDR3 is TGTGCCAGCAGCCAAGTGGGGAACGAGCAGTACTTC.

This clonotype has a count of ten or more. This sequence joins TRBV2 and TRBJ1-2; TRBD1 matches at 8 bases. J gave up 9 bases and V 7 bases, and 16 bases lay outside the gene matches. This CDR3 is built from 15 residues. The germline gives CDR1 SNHLY, CDR2 FYNNEI. The CDR3 reads CASIIPHGQGARYTF. CDR3 DNA sequence: TGTGCCAGCATAATCCCACACGGGCAGGGGGCTCGCTACACCTTC.